The 24 T cell receptor beta chains below all came from one sample that was sequenced in a study of CD8+ T cells in alopecia areata. Following extraction, RNA underwent reverse transcription to cDNA, which served as the sequencing template. Here immunoSEQ multiplex PCR was the method, and the copy in TCRdb shows in-frame clones only, minus some. The profile shows over 100,000 clones, roughly 50% of them singletons. Indicated treatment: oral pan-JAK inhibitor, 5-10 mg twice daily. This material consisted of CD8+ T cells sorted from blood, taken at week 24, from a patient treated with tofacitinib. These receptors were obtained from a human donor with alopecia areata.

The chain is built from TRBV27 and TRBJ1-1; perhaps TRBD1 as D (5 bases). V shed 3 bases and J shed 7 bases, with 6 bases lying between them. Germline V CDR1 and CDR2: MNHEY, SMNVEV (reference sequence). CDR3 length: 11 residues. The CDR3 protein is CASSLGVEAFF. DNA for the CDR3: TGTGCCAGCAGTTTGGGGGTTGAAGCTTTCTTT.

J is TRBJ2-1 and V is TRBV29-1; weak D call: TRBD2 (5 bases). V shed 1 base and J shed 8 bases, with 9 bases lying between them. This CDR3 is 12 amino acids long. In germline, CDR1 is SQVTM, CDR2 ANQGSEA. This chain's CDR3 is CSVEVTEDEQFF. The CDR3 region has the DNA TGCAGCGTTGAAGTGACGGAGGATGAGCAGTTCTTC.

This rearrangement joins TRBV27 to TRBJ2-2, with D possibly called TRBD1 or TRBD2 (5 bases each). The V gene's germline CDR1 is MNHEY and CDR2 SMNVEV (reference sequence). Trimming cost V 2 bases and J 2 bases, with 15 bases left between them. The CDR3 length is 17 residues. CDR3 DNA: TGTGCCAGCAGTTTAGGGGCACGGGACCACAACACCGGGGAGCTGTTTTTT. Its protein is CASSLGARDHNTGELFF.

The chain combines TRBV13 with TRBJ2-3; 7 nucleotides align to TRBD2. V lost 3 bases and J lost 1; bases outside the gene matches: 4. The CDR3 spans 15 residues. Germline V gene lookup returns CDR1 PRHDT and CDR2 FYEKMQ (reference sequence). The CDR3 nucleotides read TGTGCCAGCAGCTTCCCTGGGGGGGGCACAGATACGCAGTATTTT. Its protein is CASSFPGGGTDTQYF.

This clone has a handful of counts. The chain carries TRBV27 and TRBJ2-7, with D perhaps TRBD1 or TRBD2 (5 bases each). The CDR3 spans 12 residues. Germline CDR1 is MNHEY and CDR2 is SMNVEV (reference sequence). V lost 8 bases and J 3 bases, leaving 11 bases between the germline ends. CDR3 coding DNA: TGTGCCAGCGGGACCTTCTACTACGAGCAGTACTTC. It codes for CASGTFYYEQYF.

There are a few counts of this clone. The V gene is TRBV30, the J gene TRBJ2-1, with 12 bases matching TRBD2. CDR1 is GTSNPN, CDR2 SVGIG, per germline (reference sequence). The CDR3 totals 16 residues. The V gene end was trimmed by 4 bases and the J gene end by 9 bases; junction bases not matched to a gene: 13. The CDR3 loop reads CAWTEEVLAGGGEQFF. The CDR3, as DNA: TGTGCCTGGACCGAGGAGGTACTAGCGGGGGGAGGTGAGCAGTTCTTC.

The chain carries TRBV30 and TRBJ1-1; D is unresolved. Germline CDR1 and CDR2: GTSNPN and SVGIG (reference sequence). The CDR3 has 11 amino acids. The V end was cut by 5 bases, the J end by 4 bases, with 8 bases between. The DNA of the CDR3 is TGTGCCTGGGAGGAGACCACTGAAGCTTTCTTT. Residues: CAWEETTEAFF.

CDR3 DNA: TGTGCCAGCAGCCACAGGGGATCATACAATGAGCAGTTCTTC. It encodes CASSHRGSYNEQFF. The chain uses TRBV13 and TRBJ2-1, with 7 bases matching TRBD1. With V trimmed by 5 bases and J by 4 bases, 5 bases remained unmatched. The CDR3 contains 14 residues. Germline CDR1 is PRHDT and CDR2 is FYEKMQ (reference sequence). Full variable domain (outside the CDR3, taken from reference TRBV13 and TRBJ2-1): AAGVIQSPRHLIKEKRETATLKCYPIPRHDTVYWYQQGPGQDPQFLISFYEKMQSDKGSIPDRFSAQQFSDYHSELNMSSLELGDSALYFCASSHRGSYNEQFFGPGTRLTVL.

In its sample, this clone was seen a few times. This chain joins TRBV10-3 and TRBJ2-2, with 7 bases matching TRBD1. V was pared by 3 bases and J by 0 bases, with 4 bases of the junction left unmatched. Germline CDR1 reads ENHRY; CDR2 reads SYGVKD. The CDR3 length is 16 residues. The CDR3 region is CAISERDSANTGELFF. The CDR3, as DNA: TGTGCCATCAGTGAAAGGGACAGCGCGAACACCGGGGAGCTGTTTTTT.

The chain is built from TRBV9 and TRBJ2-7, with D perhaps matching TRBD2 (7 bases). Deletions cut 4 bases from V and 3 bases from J, with 14 bases between. CDR1 is SGDLS, CDR2 YYNGEE, per germline. This CDR3 is built from 14 residues. The CDR3 spells CASSPWGGNYEQYF. The CDR3 nucleotides are TGTGCCAGCAGCCCGTGGGGGGGCAACTACGAGCAGTACTTC.

This clone was detected a few times. V usage is TRBV29-1 and J usage is TRBJ2-5, with 12 positions matching TRBD1. Near its end, the DNA agrees better with TRBJ2-7, so the J call may be wrong. Germline V gives CDR1 SQVTM, CDR2 ANQGSEA. The CDR3 runs to 17 residues. The chain's CDR3 is CSAILGTGGPLSYEQYF. In nucleotides, the CDR3 is TGCAGCGCCATCCTGGGGACAGGGGGCCCGCTCTCCTACGAGCAGTACTTC.

V is TRBV7-9 and J is TRBJ1-1, with D tentatively TRBD1 (6 bases). The CDR3 has 13 amino acids. Germline CDR1 and CDR2: SEHNR and FQNEAQ (reference sequence). With 6 bases removed from V and 4 bases from J, the gap between germline ends came to 12 bases. The CDR3 coding sequence is TGTGCCAGCAGGGCAGGGGTAGGCACTGAAGCTTTCTTT. This translates into CASRAGVGTEAFF.

J is TRBJ2-2 and V is TRBV7-3; TRBD2 agrees at 10 bases. Trimming cost V 2 bases and J 6 bases; bases outside gene matches: 12. This CDR3 spans 18 amino acids. Germline CDR1 is SGHTA and CDR2 is FQGTGA. CDR3 in DNA: TGTGCCAGCAGCTTACTAGCTAGCGGGGGACCAATTCCCGGGGAGCTGTTTTTT. Translation: CASSLLASGGPIPGELFF.

The CDR3 is CASPRQDTQYF. CDR3 in DNA: TGTGCCAGCCCGAGACAAGATACGCAGTATTTT. This chain connects TRBV2 to TRBJ2-3, with D unclear. Germline-derived CDR1 and CDR2 are SNHLY and FYNNEI. V gave up 8 bases and J gave up 5 bases, with 8 bases separating them. The CDR3 is 11 amino acids.

This chain joins TRBV29-1 and TRBJ2-5, with D unclear. This CDR3 contains 13 residues. V lost 5 bases, J lost 2 bases, and 12 bases lay in between. Germline values: CDR1 SQVTM, CDR2 ANQGSEA. The CDR3 loop is CSVPPGVQETQYF. CDR3 bases: TGCAGCGTTCCCCCAGGAGTGCAAGAGACCCAGTACTTC. Supplemented by reference TRBV29-1 and TRBJ2-5, the full variable domain reads SAVISQKPSRDICQRGTSLTIQCQVDSQVTMMFWYRQQPGQSLTLIATANQGSEATYESGFVIDKFPISRPNLTFSTLTVSNMSPEDSSIYLCSVPPGVQETQYFGPGTRLLVL.

The CDR3 loop reads CASSPADLGNQPQHF. CDR3 bases: TGTGCCAGCAGCCCGGCAGATCTGGGCAATCAGCCCCAGCATTTT. The chain joins TRBV11-2 to TRBJ1-5; D ambiguous. Germline V gives CDR1 SGHAT, CDR2 FQNNGV. V was clipped by 5 bases and J by 2 bases, with 13 bases between them. The CDR3 sequence is 15 residues long.

The table lists this clone with a count of one. The gene calls are TRBV29-1 and TRBJ2-7; 7 nucleotides line up with TRBD1. V trimming: 4 bases; J trimming: 3 bases; junction bases outside the gene matches: 6. Germline CDR1 is SQVTM and CDR2 is ANQGSEA. The CDR3 is 13 amino acids. Here the CDR3 DNA reads TGCAGCGTTGTCCTCCGGGACAGCTACGAGCAGTACTTC. Translation gives CSVVLRDSYEQYF.

This clone has a handful of counts. V and J are TRBV5-1 and TRBJ1-1, with TRBD1 matching 7 bases. Trimming cost V 4 bases and J 6 bases; bases outside gene matches: 9. The germline V gene has CDR1 SGHRS and CDR2 YFSETQ. The CDR3 is 14 amino acids. The CDR3 DNA is TGCGCCAGCAGCACCACAGGGGCGGGGGCTGAAGCTTTCTTT. Its translation is CASSTTGAGAEAFF.

The chain has TRBV25-1 and TRBJ1-6; 7 bases line up with TRBD1. V was clipped by 4 bases and J by 7 bases; unmatched bases: 4. The CDR3 sequence is 14 residues long. Germline loops: CDR1 MGHDK, CDR2 SYGVNS. CDR3 nucleotides: TGTGCCAGCAGTGGAGGACAGGAGAATTCACCCCTCCACTTT. Protein sequence: CASSGGQENSPLHF.

This clone was detected a few times. This chain uses TRBV7-3 with TRBJ2-2, with D hard to call. The CDR3 runs to 14 residues. Germline CDR1 reads SGHTA; CDR2 reads FQGTGA. V shed 2 bases and J shed 6 bases, with 10 bases lying between them. DNA for the CDR3: TGTGCCAGCAGCTTACGGGCGAGCGCCGGGGAGCTGTTTTTT. Its translation: CASSLRASAGELFF.

This sequence joins TRBV7-8 and TRBJ1-5; TRBD1 might be the D (5 bases). CDR1 and CDR2 from the germline V gene are SGHVS and FQNEAQ. This CDR3 comprises 14 residues. V was shortened by 0 bases and J by 6 bases, with 9 bases between the two germline ends. In DNA, the CDR3 is TGTGCCAGCAGCTTAGCGAGGGGAGGTCAGCCCCAGCATTTT. Amino acids: CASSLARGGQPQHF.

V and J are TRBV7-9 and TRBJ1-5; 7 bases line up with TRBD1. This CDR3 region has 13 residues. The trim removed 4 bases at V and 5 bases at J, leaving 2 bases unmatched. Germline V gives CDR1 SEHNR, CDR2 FQNEAQ (reference sequence). The DNA for the CDR3 is TGTGCCAGCAGCTCTCAGGGGGATCAGCCCCAGCATTTT. It specifies CASSSQGDQPQHF.

The V and J genes are TRBV5-6 and TRBJ2-7; D assignment may be TRBD1 or TRBD2 (5 bases each). The CDR3 runs to 12 residues. Germline CDR1 and CDR2: SGHDT and YYEEEE. V was trimmed by 3 bases and J by 9 bases, leaving 13 bases between them. The CDR3 region is CASSSGPLGQYF. The DNA for the CDR3 is TGTGCCAGCAGCTCGGGACCCCTGGGGCAGTACTTC. Supplemented by reference TRBV5-6 and TRBJ2-7, the full variable domain reads DAGVTQSPTHLIKTRGQQVTLRCSPKSGHDTVSWYQQALGQGPQFIFQYYEEEERQRGNFPDRFSGHQFPNYSSELNVNALLLGDSALYLCASSSGPLGQYFGPGTRLTVT.

This clone occurred a few times. The CDR3 DNA reads as TGTGCCAGCAGTGAAGACGGACTAGGCACTCAAGAGACCCAGTACTTC. Its translation: CASSEDGLGTQETQYF. The chain is built from TRBV25-1 and TRBJ2-5; TRBD2 matches at 7 bases. This CDR3 contains 16 residues. CDR1 is MGHDK and CDR2 is SYGVNS in the germline V gene. V was pared by 2 bases and J by 2 bases, with 8 bases of the junction left unmatched.